The clone carrying this T cell receptor (beta chain) has more than one count but fewer than ten. Time point here: persistent/refractory GD, antithyroid drugs over 5 years with positive TRAb. Generation of the TCR library employed RNA extracted from PBMCs. The V end was cut by 0 bases, the J end by 2 bases, with 9 bases between. The CDR3 consists of 14 residues. Germline assignment: CDR1 DFQATT and CDR2 SNEGSKA (reference sequence). This record belongs to a study of regulatory T cells in long-lasting Graves disease. Assembly of TCR beta libraries relied on iRepertoire HTBI primers together with Arm-PCR of CDR3 regions. MiXCR, applied by TCRdb to the multiplex PCR reads, yields one record per CDR3 protein. The repertoire holds roughly 500,000 distinct CDR3 sequences, with under 25% as singletons.

The V call is TRBV20-1, the J call TRBJ2-3; D is uncertain. This TCR was recovered from a female donor with Graves disease. Specimen: peripheral blood mononuclear cells (PBMCs), collected when the disease was refractory, from a patient treated with antithyroid drugs. This CDR3 reads CSAREGSFTDTQYF. The CDR3 region has the DNA TGCAGTGCTAGAGAGGGGTCTTTCACAGATACGCAGTATTTT.